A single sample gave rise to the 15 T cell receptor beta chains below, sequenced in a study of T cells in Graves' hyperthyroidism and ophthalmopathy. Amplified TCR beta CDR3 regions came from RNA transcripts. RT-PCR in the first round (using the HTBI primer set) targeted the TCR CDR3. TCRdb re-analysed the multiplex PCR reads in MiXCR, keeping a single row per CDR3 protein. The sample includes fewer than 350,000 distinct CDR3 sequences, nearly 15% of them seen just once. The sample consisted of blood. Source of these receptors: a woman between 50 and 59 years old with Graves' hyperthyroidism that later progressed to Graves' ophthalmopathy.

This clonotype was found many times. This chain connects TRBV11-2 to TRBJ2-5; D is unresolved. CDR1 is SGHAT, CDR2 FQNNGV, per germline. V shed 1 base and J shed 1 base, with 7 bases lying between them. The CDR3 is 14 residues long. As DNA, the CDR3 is TGTGCCAGCAGCTTAGGCGCATTCCAAGAGACCCAGTACTTC. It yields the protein CASSLGAFQETQYF.

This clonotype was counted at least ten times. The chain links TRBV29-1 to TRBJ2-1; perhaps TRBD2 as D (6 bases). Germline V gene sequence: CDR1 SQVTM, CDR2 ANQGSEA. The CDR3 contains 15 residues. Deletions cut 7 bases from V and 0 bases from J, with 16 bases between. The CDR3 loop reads CSATLSGYSYNEQFF. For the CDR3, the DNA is TGCAGCGCTACCCTTAGCGGATACTCCTACAATGAGCAGTTCTTC.

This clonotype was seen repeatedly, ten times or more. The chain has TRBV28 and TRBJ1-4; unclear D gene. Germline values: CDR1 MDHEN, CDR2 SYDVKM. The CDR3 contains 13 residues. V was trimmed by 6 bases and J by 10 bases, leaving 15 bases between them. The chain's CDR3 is CASSLIGPAKLFF. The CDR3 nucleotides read TGTGCCAGCAGCCTAATTGGGCCTGCAAAACTGTTTTTT.

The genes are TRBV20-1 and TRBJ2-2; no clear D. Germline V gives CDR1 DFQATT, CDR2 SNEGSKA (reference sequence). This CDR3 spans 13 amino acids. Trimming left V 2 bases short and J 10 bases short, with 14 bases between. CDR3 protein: CSARLVPPAELFF. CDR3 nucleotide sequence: TGCAGTGCTAGATTGGTCCCGCCGGCGGAGCTGTTTTTT.

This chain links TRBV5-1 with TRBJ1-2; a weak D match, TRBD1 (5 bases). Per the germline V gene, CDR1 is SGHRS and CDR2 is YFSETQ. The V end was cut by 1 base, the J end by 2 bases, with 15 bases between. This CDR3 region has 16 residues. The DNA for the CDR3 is TGCGCCAGCAGCTTGTCCCAGGGTGGACTGAACTATGGCTACACCTTC. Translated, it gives CASSLSQGGLNYGYTF. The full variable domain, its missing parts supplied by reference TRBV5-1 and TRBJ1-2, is KAGVTQTPRYLIKTRGQQVTLSCSPISGHRSVSWYQQTPGQGLQFLFEYFSETQRNKGNFPGRFSGRQFSNSRSEMNVSTLELGDSALYLCASSLSQGGLNYGYTFGSGTRLTVV.

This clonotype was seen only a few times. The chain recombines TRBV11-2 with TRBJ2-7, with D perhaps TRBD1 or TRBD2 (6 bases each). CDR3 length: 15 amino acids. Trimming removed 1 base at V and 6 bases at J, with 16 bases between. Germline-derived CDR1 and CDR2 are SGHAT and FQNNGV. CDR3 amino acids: CASSLVRGPGGEQYF. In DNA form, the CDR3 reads TGTGCCAGCAGCTTAGTCCGGGGGCCTGGTGGCGAGCAGTACTTC.

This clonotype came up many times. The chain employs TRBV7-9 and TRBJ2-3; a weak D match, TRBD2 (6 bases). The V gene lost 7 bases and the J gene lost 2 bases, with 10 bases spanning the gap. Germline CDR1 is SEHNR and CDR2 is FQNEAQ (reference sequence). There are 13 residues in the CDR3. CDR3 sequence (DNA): TGTGCCAGCACCCTAGCGTACACAGATACGCAGTATTTT. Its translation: CASTLAYTDTQYF. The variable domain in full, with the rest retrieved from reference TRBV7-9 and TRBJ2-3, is DTGVSQNPRHKITKRGQNVTFRCDPISEHNRLYWYRQTLGQGPEFLTYFQNEAQLEKSRLLSDRFSAERPKGSFSTLEIQRTEQGDSAMYLCASTLAYTDTQYFGPGTRLTVL.

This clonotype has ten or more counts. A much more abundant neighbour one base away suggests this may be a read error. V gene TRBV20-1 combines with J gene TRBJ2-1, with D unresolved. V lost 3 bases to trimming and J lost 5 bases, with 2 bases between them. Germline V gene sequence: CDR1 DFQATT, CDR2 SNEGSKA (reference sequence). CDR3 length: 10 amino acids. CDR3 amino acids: CSARDNEQFF. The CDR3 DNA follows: TGCAGTGCTAGGGACAATGAGCAGTTCTTC.

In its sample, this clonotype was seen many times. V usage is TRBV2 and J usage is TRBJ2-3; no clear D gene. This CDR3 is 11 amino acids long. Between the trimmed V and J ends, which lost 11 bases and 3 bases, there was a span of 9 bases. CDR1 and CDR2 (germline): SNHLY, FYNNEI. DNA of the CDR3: TGTGCCTCTGCTTTGACAGATACGCAGTATTTT. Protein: CASALTDTQYF.

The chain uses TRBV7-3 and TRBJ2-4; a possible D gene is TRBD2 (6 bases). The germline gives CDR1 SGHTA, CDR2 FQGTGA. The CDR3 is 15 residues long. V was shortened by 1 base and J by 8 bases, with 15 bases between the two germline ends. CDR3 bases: TGTGCCAGCAGCTTAATTGGCGGGAACGGAGACATTCAGTACTTC. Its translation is CASSLIGGNGDIQYF.

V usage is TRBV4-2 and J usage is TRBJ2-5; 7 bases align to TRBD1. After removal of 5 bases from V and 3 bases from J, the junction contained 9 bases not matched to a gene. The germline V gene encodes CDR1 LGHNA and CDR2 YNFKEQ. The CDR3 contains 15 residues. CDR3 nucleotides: TGTGCCAGCAGCGCAACCGGGACAGTAGAAGAGACCCAGTACTTC. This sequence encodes CASSATGTVEETQYF.

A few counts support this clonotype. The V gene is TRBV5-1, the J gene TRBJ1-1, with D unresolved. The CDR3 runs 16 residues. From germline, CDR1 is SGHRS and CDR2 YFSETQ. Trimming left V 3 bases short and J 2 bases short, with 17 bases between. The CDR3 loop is CASSSPPNSPNTEAFF. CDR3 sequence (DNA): TGCGCCAGCAGCTCCCCCCCCAACTCTCCTAACACTGAAGCTTTCTTT. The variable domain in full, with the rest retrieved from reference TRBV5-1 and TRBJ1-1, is KAGVTQTPRYLIKTRGQQVTLSCSPISGHRSVSWYQQTPGQGLQFLFEYFSETQRNKGNFPGRFSGRQFSNSRSEMNVSTLELGDSALYLCASSSPPNSPNTEAFFGQGTRLTVV.

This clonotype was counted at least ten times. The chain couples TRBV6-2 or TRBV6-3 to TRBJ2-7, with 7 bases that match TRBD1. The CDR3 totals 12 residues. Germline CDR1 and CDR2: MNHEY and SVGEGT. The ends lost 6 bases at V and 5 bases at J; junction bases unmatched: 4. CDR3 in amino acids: CASRDRDHEQYF. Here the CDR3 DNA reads TGTGCCAGCAGAGACAGGGACCACGAGCAGTACTTC.

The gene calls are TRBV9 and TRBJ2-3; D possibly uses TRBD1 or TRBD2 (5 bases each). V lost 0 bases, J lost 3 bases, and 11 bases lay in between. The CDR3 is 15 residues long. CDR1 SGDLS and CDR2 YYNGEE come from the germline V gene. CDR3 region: CASSVGGSGTDTQYF. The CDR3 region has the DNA TGTGCCAGCAGCGTAGGGGGGAGCGGAACAGATACGCAGTATTTT.

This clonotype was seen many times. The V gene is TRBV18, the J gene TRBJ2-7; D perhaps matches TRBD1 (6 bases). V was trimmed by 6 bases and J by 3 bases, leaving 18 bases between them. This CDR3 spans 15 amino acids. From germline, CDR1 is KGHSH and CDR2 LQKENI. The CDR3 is CASSLRDTPNYEQYF. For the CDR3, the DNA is TGTGCCAGCTCGCTCCGGGACACACCAAACTACGAGCAGTACTTC.